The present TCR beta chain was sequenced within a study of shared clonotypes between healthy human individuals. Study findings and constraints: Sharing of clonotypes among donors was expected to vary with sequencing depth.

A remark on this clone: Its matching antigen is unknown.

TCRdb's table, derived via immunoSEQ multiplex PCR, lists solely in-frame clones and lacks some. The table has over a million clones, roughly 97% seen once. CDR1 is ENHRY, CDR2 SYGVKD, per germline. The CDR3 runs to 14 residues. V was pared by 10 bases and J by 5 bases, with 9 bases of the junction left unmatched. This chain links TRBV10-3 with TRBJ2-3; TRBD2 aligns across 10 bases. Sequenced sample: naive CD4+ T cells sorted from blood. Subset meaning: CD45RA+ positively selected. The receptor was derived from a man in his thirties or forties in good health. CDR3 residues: CATRVAGGGDTQYF. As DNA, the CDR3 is TGTGCCACCCGGGTAGCGGGAGGAGGAGATACGCAGTATTTT.